This T cell receptor (beta chain) was sequenced for a study of CD8+ T cells in alopecia areata. Study-level points and caveats: Only one nonresponder was present, which leaves the link between baseline CD8+ expansion and response uncertain. Normal skin's resident alphabeta T cells are also sequenced in scalp samples.

V dropped 4 bases and J dropped 6; count of bases not matched to a gene: 6. The germline V gene encodes CDR1 SNHLY and CDR2 FYNNEI. The CDR3 totals 15 residues. Indicated treatment: oral pan-JAK inhibitor, 5-10 mg twice daily. As regards this clone: Its antigen is not known.

RNA was extracted and reverse transcribed into cDNA as the sequencing template. TCRdb keeps only in-frame clones here, not all; method: immunoSEQ multiplex PCR. The data show approximately 210,000 clones, under 80% seen once. The starting material was CD4+ T cells sorted from blood, obtained around week 50, from a patient treated with tofacitinib. This chain joins TRBV2 and TRBJ2-5; 12 positions match TRBD2. This clonotype was sampled from a human donor with alopecia areata. CDR3 protein: CASSVGLAGGKTQYF. DNA of the CDR3: TGTGCCAGCAGTGTGGGGCTAGCGGGAGGGAAGACCCAGTACTTC.